The 11 T cell receptor beta chains below were found in one sample sequenced in a study of blood T cell repertoires in COVID-19. Here immunoSEQ multiplex PCR was the method, and the copy in TCRdb shows in-frame clones only, minus some. The table lists about 370,000 clones, around 87% of them singletons. The sequenced sample was peripheral blood. These receptors all come from a woman aged 25 to 39 with COVID-19, enrolled during active disease.

The chain has TRBV9 and TRBJ1-3; D not resolved. Trimming removed 0 bases from V and 0 bases from J, with 10 bases in between. CDR1 is SGDLS and CDR2 is YYNGEE in the germline V gene. The CDR3 totals 16 residues. The CDR3 region is CASSVDVFSSGNTIYF. For the CDR3, the DNA is TGTGCCAGCAGCGTAGACGTCTTCAGCTCTGGAAACACCATATATTTT.

Written as DNA, the CDR3 is TGTGCCAGCAGCCAACCAGGGGTGAACTACGAGCAGTACTTC. This codes for CASSQPGVNYEQYF. The rearrangement joins TRBV3-1 (or the pseudogene TRBV3-2) to TRBJ2-7; possible D gene TRBD1, 6 bases. Germline CDR1 LGHDT, CDR2 YNNKEL (reference sequence). There are 14 residues in the CDR3. The germline V and J ends were trimmed by 2 bases and 3 bases, with 11 bases remaining between them.

V is TRBV30 and J is TRBJ1-3, with D possibly being TRBD1 (5 bases). Germline assignment: CDR1 GTSNPN and CDR2 SVGIG (reference sequence). V gave up 0 bases and J gave up 3 bases, with 15 bases separating them. This CDR3 is 16 amino acids long. The CDR3 protein is CAWSVGTPRIGNTIYF. CDR3 DNA sequence: TGTGCCTGGAGTGTAGGGACTCCTAGAATTGGAAACACCATATATTTT.

This chain joins TRBV11-2 and TRBJ2-3; D call uncertain. The germline CDR1 and CDR2 sequences are SGHAT and FQNNGV. V lost 5 bases and J lost 4, with 10 bases in between. This CDR3 has 13 residues. CDR3 nucleotides: TGTGCCAGCAGCCTGAGTGGGCCAGATACGCAGTATTTT. It translates to CASSLSGPDTQYF.

V is TRBV11-3 and J is TRBJ2-1; D uncertain. Per the germline V gene, CDR1 is SGHNT and CDR2 is YENEEA. The CDR3 runs 13 residues. V was shortened by 5 bases and J by 9 bases, with 14 bases between the two germline ends. Here the CDR3 reads CASSPVRGGEQFF. CDR3 nucleotide sequence: TGTGCCAGCAGCCCAGTTAGAGGTGGTGAGCAGTTCTTC. The whole variable domain, filled in from reference TRBV11-3 and TRBJ2-1, reads EAGVVQSPRYKIIEKKQPVAFWCNPISGHNTLYWYLQNLGQGPELLIRYENEEAVDDSQLPKDRFSAERLKGVDSTLKIQPAELGDSAVYLCASSPVRGGEQFFGPGTRLTVL.

This clone was observed a single time. The chain joins TRBV4-2 to TRBJ1-4, with D possibly being TRBD1 (6 bases). Germline CDR1 LGHNA, CDR2 YNFKEQ. V was clipped by 0 bases and J by 11 bases, with 13 bases between them. This CDR3 has 14 amino acids. The CDR3 is CASSQDPGQTKLFF. The CDR3 region has the DNA TGTGCCAGCAGCCAAGACCCGGGACAAACCAAACTGTTTTTT.

Worth noting for this clone: Additional DNA sequences in this sample encode the identical CDR3. The CDR3 nucleotides are TGTGCCAGCAGCCTGGACAGGGATCAGCCCCAGCATTTT. Residues: CASSLDRDQPQHF. This rearrangement joins TRBV11-2 to TRBJ1-5; TRBD1 matches at 8 bases. The junction had 2 bases not matched to a gene; V was cut back by 5 bases and J by 5 bases. Germline V CDR1 and CDR2: SGHAT, FQNNGV. The CDR3 spans 13 residues.

The chain combines TRBV9 with TRBJ1-6; no reliable D call. CDR1 is SGDLS, CDR2 YYNGEE, per germline. V was cut by 2 bases and J by 8 bases, with 11 bases left in between. The CDR3 consists of 14 residues. CDR3 in DNA: TGTGCCAGCAGCGTGAGGGCGGTCGATTCACCCCTCCACTTT. Translating it yields CASSVRAVDSPLHF.

The chain carries TRBV4-3 and TRBJ2-7; D ambiguous. Germline assignment: CDR1 LGHNA and CDR2 YSLEER. The CDR3 is 15 residues long. V was pared by 4 bases and J by 0 bases, with 13 bases between. This CDR3 reads CASSLSASRSYEQYF. CDR3 DNA sequence: TGCGCCAGCAGCCTATCAGCGTCGCGCTCCTACGAGCAGTACTTC.

The chain is built from TRBV28 and TRBJ1-3; 10 bases map to TRBD1. This CDR3 comprises 15 residues. Trimming cost V 3 bases and J 4 bases; bases outside gene matches: 3. In germline, CDR1 is MDHEN, CDR2 SYDVKM. Here the CDR3 reads CASSFPTGGGNTIYF. The CDR3 nucleotides read TGTGCCAGCAGTTTCCCGACAGGGGGCGGAAACACCATATATTTT.

This chain's CDR3 is CASSLGTVNYGYTF. CDR3 sequence (DNA): TGTGCCAGCAGTTTAGGGACAGTTAACTATGGCTACACCTTC. The chain joins TRBV28 to TRBJ1-2; 7 positions match TRBD1. V gave up 2 bases and J gave up 1 base; unmatched junction bases: 1. The CDR3 totals 14 residues. Per germline, CDR1 MDHEN and CDR2 SYDVKM.